This entry lists 3 T cell receptor beta chains sequenced from one sample in a study of identical twins. TCRdb reprocessed the 5' RACE reads with MiXCR, giving one entry per CDR3 protein. The sample lists about 450,000 distinct CDR3 sequences; around a sixth were seen once. The sequenced sample was naive T cells sorted from blood. These receptors were taken from a man in his forties or fifties in good health.

This clonotype has at least ten counts. J is TRBJ2-5 and V is TRBV11-2; D possibly corresponds to TRBD1 (6 bases). Germline CDR1 is SGHAT and CDR2 is FQNNGV. Trimming took 3 bases from V and 0 from J, leaving 11 bases between them. This CDR3 is built from 15 residues. The DNA for the CDR3 is TGTGCCAGCAGCTTTTCGGGACACTACCAAGAGACCCAGTACTTC. This translates into CASSFSGHYQETQYF.

The V and J genes are TRBV12-3 or TRBV12-4 and TRBJ1-4, with D perhaps matching TRBD1 (6 bases). Trimming took 3 bases from V and 5 from J, leaving 10 bases between them. The CDR3 covers 14 residues. The CDR3 DNA reads TGTGCCAGCAGTTTCTGGACAGAGAATGAAAAACTGTTTTTT. This gives the protein CASSFWTENEKLFF.

This clonotype was counted many times. CDR3: CASGSIAGGNTDTQYF. The CDR3, as DNA: TGCGCCAGCGGTTCGATAGCGGGGGGGAACACAGATACGCAGTATTTT. This chain connects TRBV5-1 to TRBJ2-3; the match to TRBD2 covers 11 bases. CDR3 size: 16 residues. Looked up from germline, CDR1 is SGHRS and CDR2 is YFSETQ. With V trimmed by 7 bases and J by 2 bases, 9 bases remained unmatched.